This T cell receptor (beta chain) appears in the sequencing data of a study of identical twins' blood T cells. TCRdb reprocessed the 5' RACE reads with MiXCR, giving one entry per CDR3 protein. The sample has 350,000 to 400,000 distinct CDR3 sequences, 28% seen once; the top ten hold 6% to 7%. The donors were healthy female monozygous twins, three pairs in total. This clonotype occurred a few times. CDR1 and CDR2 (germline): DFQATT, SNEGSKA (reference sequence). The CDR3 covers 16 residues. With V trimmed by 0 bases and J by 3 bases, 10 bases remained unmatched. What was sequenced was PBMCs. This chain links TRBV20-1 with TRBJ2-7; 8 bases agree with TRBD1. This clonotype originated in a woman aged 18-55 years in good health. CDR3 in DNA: TGCAGTGCTAGAGATGGACAGGGCCATCCTAACTACGAGCAGTACTTC. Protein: CSARDGQGHPNYEQYF.